This TCR beta chain was captured by sequencing in a study of cytomegalovirus exposure and HLA in healthy donors. PCR used 60 Vbeta primers and 13 Jbeta primers. TCRdb's copy holds only in-frame clones and misses some; the assay was immunoSEQ multiplex PCR. The sample holds roughly 45,000 clones, 51% seen once. This clone has just a few counts. V was pared by 0 bases and J by 5 bases, with 16 bases between. The V gene's germline CDR1 is LGHNA and CDR2 YSLEER. The CDR3 is 16 amino acids. The rearrangement links TRBV4-3 to TRBJ2-5; D is perhaps TRBD1 (6 bases). The TCR originated in a man aged 55-75 years in good health and CMV-seronegative. The sequenced material came from PBMCs. This CDR3 reads CASSQEVGQSGETQYF. CDR3 coding DNA: TGCGCCAGCAGCCAAGAAGTCGGACAGTCAGGGGAGACCCAGTACTTC.